This T cell receptor (beta chain) was identified in a study of immune evolution from preneoplasia to lung adenocarcinoma. As for the study in general: HLA loss of heterozygosity: roughly 7.5% AIS, roughly 15% MIA, more than 25% ADC, none AAH. Overall study results and limits: From normal lung to invasive adenocarcinoma, top clone frequencies appeared to decrease. Later-stage lesions appeared to have more T cells, more diversity, less clonality.

Notes on this clone: Its antigen is unknown.

TCRdb keeps only in-frame clones here, not all; method: immunoSEQ multiplex PCR. Here the sample spans over 4,500 clones, 70% to 80% being singletons. The J segment lost 7 bases and the V segment lost 4 bases, leaving 1 base of the junction unmatched. This CDR3 is built from 11 residues. The germline V gene has CDR1 SQVTM and CDR2 ANQGSEA. The TCR comes from a person between 55 and 80 years old with lung adenocarcinoma. This chain uses TRBV29-1 with TRBJ2-7; 10 bases line up with TRBD2. Sequencing was performed on FFPE minimally invasive lung adenocarcinoma tissue. CDR3 sequence (DNA): TGCAGCGTTGCACTAGCGGGGGAGCAGTACTTC. Translating it yields CSVALAGEQYF.